One sample yielded the 26 T cell receptor beta chains listed below, sequenced in a study of blood T cells in healthy people across ages. Together with a sample-barcoded 5' primer, a J-beta primer mix was included in a second PCR lasting about 7 to 12 cycles. TCRdb processed the 5' RACE reads anew with MiXCR; each CDR3 protein has one entry. The sample lists about 930,000 distinct CDR3 sequences, almost 30% seen once, with about 10% in the top ten. This sample also appeared in a second study, on T cells of mothers and their children.

Sequenced sample: blood. The receptors were sampled from a woman aged 40 to 50 in good health.

This clonotype was recorded a few times. The V gene is TRBV5-1, the J gene TRBJ1-2; weak D call: TRBD1 (5 bases). The V gene lost 3 bases and the J gene lost 4 bases, with 16 bases spanning the gap. CDR1 is SGHRS, CDR2 YFSETQ, per germline. The CDR3 extends over 15 amino acids. The CDR3 nucleotides are TGCGCCAGCAGCTATGACAGCCTGGGGTTCTATGGCTACACCTTC. It is translated as CASSYDSLGFYGYTF. The whole variable domain, remainder taken from reference TRBV5-1 and TRBJ1-2, is KAGVTQTPRYLIKTRGQQVTLSCSPISGHRSVSWYQQTPGQGLQFLFEYFSETQRNKGNFPGRFSGRQFSNSRSEMNVSTLELGDSALYLCASSYDSLGFYGYTFGSGTRLTVV.

Only a few counts were recorded for this clonotype. The rearrangement uses TRBV29-1 and TRBJ2-3; 9 bases are shared with TRBD2. V gave up 0 bases and J gave up 1 base; unmatched junction bases: 5. The CDR3 has 16 amino acids. Germline loops: CDR1 SQVTM, CDR2 ANQGSEA. As DNA, the CDR3 is TGCAGCGTTGAAGATCGATGGACTAGCGGCACAGATACGCAGTATTTT. Translating gives CSVEDRWTSGTDTQYF.

The rearrangement uses TRBV12-3 or TRBV12-4 and TRBJ2-4; 9 bases agree with TRBD2. The end of the DNA fits TRBJ2-7 better, so the J call may be wrong. This CDR3 is built from 13 residues. The CDR3, as DNA: TGTGCCAGCACCATGACTAGCGGAGGCGAGCAGTACTTC. Protein: CASTMTSGGEQYF.

This clonotype appeared a few times. The chain uses TRBV5-1 and TRBJ1-4; 7 bases fit TRBD1. V shed 0 bases, J shed 8 bases, and the junction held 4 bases outside the gene matches. The V gene's germline CDR1 is SGHRS and CDR2 YFSETQ. The CDR3 is 14 amino acids. The CDR3 protein is CASSLEGAWEKLFF. The CDR3 nucleotides are TGCGCCAGCAGCTTGGAGGGGGCGTGGGAAAAACTGTTTTTT.

This chain links TRBV6-2 or TRBV6-3 with TRBJ1-1; D not certain. V was shortened by 6 bases and J by 2 bases, with 13 bases between the two germline ends. The CDR3 runs to 14 residues. Germline CDR1 is MNHEY and CDR2 is SVGEGT. CDR3 residues: CASRPGGYNTEAFF. Here the CDR3 DNA reads TGTGCCAGCAGGCCCGGCGGGTATAACACTGAAGCTTTCTTT.

This clonotype was seen only a few times. The chain is built from TRBV12-3 or TRBV12-4 and TRBJ2-5; no firm D call. V gave up 0 bases and J gave up 5 bases, with 13 bases separating them. CDR3 length: 15 residues. DNA of the CDR3: TGTGCCAGCAGTTTAGCGCTTGGTTTAGGGGAGACCCAGTACTTC. This codes for CASSLALGLGETQYF.

This clonotype was seen ten or more times. V gene TRBV29-1 combines with J gene TRBJ2-7; TRBD1 or TRBD2 may be the D gene (5 bases each). CDR1 is SQVTM, CDR2 ANQGSEA, per germline. This CDR3 has 12 residues. V was pared by 6 bases and J by 2 bases, with 11 bases between. CDR3: CSVGGQAYEQYF. The CDR3 DNA reads as TGCAGCGTCGGAGGACAAGCCTACGAGCAGTACTTC.

This clonotype was seen repeatedly, ten times or more. The rearrangement uses TRBV7-9 and TRBJ1-2; the match to TRBD1 covers 7 bases. Germline V gene lookup returns CDR1 SEHNR and CDR2 FQNEAQ (reference sequence). The V segment lost 6 bases and the J segment 3 bases; nucleotides outside the gene matches: 4. CDR3 length equals 13 residues. CDR3 loop: CASRGQSDYGYTF. CDR3 DNA: TGTGCCAGCAGGGGACAGTCGGACTATGGCTACACCTTC.

This clonotype came up many times. The chain couples TRBV28 to TRBJ2-7; weak D call: TRBD1 (6 bases). Trimming stripped 5 bases from V and 5 bases from J, with 13 bases between. The CDR3 is 13 amino acids. Germline CDR1 and CDR2: MDHEN and SYDVKM. CDR3: CASSLINRDEQYF. The CDR3 region has the DNA TGTGCCAGCAGTCTAATTAACAGGGACGAGCAGTACTTC.

This clonotype has a count of ten or more. The chain links TRBV20-1 to TRBJ1-2, with unresolved D. V gave up 3 bases and J gave up 7 bases, with 15 bases separating them. The CDR3 is 13 amino acids. In germline, CDR1 is DFQATT, CDR2 SNEGSKA (reference sequence). The CDR3: CSASWREGSGYTF. CDR3 nucleotide sequence: TGCAGTGCTAGCTGGCGGGAGGGAAGTGGCTACACCTTC.

This chain joins TRBV12-3 or TRBV12-4 and TRBJ2-1; D call uncertain. V dropped 3 bases and J dropped 0 bases, with 9 bases sitting between them. This CDR3 has 15 amino acids. The CDR3 DNA follows: TGTGCCAGCAGTTTTGGCACTCGCTCCTACAATGAGCAGTTCTTC. It specifies CASSFGTRSYNEQFF.

Concerning this clonotype itself: A read error may account for a junction end that differs from germline. The chain has TRBV9 and TRBJ1-1, with D maybe TRBD1 (6 bases). The CDR3 length is 15 residues. Germline V gene lookup returns CDR1 SGDLS and CDR2 YYNGEE. CDR3 sequence (DNA): TGTGCCAACAGCGTCGATAGTCGGGGGCCCCGGGATGGTTTCTTT. Amino acids: CANSVDSRGPRDGFF.

This clonotype was found a few times. This rearrangement joins TRBV5-1 to TRBJ1-6; the match to TRBD1 covers 7 bases. Germline loops: CDR1 SGHRS, CDR2 YFSETQ. The CDR3 is 14 residues long. With 3 bases clipped from V and 7 bases from J, the junction kept 4 bases outside the gene matches. CDR3 in amino acids: CASSYRGENSPLHF. The CDR3 DNA reads as TGCGCCAGCAGCTACAGGGGAGAGAATTCACCCCTCCACTTT.

This clonotype turned up a few times. The chain links TRBV5-1 to TRBJ2-1, with 12 bases aligning to TRBD2. The CDR3 is 17 residues long. V trimming: 0 bases; J trimming: 9 bases; junction bases outside the gene matches: 10. The V gene's germline CDR1 is SGHRS and CDR2 YFSETQ. CDR3 in DNA: TGCGCCAGCAGCTTGGGGCTAGCGGGGGGGCCTCAGAGTGAGCAGTTCTTC. It translates to CASSLGLAGGPQSEQFF.

This clonotype was observed many times. The chain employs TRBV10-3 and TRBJ2-1; D gene unclear. There are 15 residues in the CDR3. V gave up 0 bases and J gave up 3 bases, with 9 bases separating them. CDR1 is ENHRY, CDR2 SYGVKD, per germline. The CDR3 spells CAISESQRRYNEQFF. For the CDR3, the DNA is TGTGCCATCAGTGAGTCCCAACGACGCTACAATGAGCAGTTCTTC.

The chain recombines TRBV12-3 or TRBV12-4 with TRBJ2-7, with unresolved D. The germline V and J ends were trimmed by 3 bases and 0 bases, with 12 bases remaining between them. The CDR3 has 15 residues. The CDR3 region is CASSFSGLSSYEQYF. The CDR3 DNA follows: TGTGCCAGCAGTTTCTCCGGGTTAAGCTCCTACGAGCAGTACTTC.

In this sample, this clonotype turned up a few times. This chain links TRBV5-1 with TRBJ2-1; possibly TRBD1 for D (6 bases). The CDR3 has 16 amino acids. Between the trimmed V and J ends, which lost 0 bases and 5 bases, there was a span of 15 bases. Germline CDR1 reads SGHRS; CDR2 reads YFSETQ. CDR3 in amino acids: CASSLAVTGWDNEQFF. The CDR3 DNA sequence: TGCGCCAGCAGCTTGGCCGTCACAGGGTGGGACAATGAGCAGTTCTTC.

This clonotype turned up a few times. The DNA for the CDR3 is TGCAGTGCTAGGAGTAAGGGCTACACCTTC. This encodes CSARSKGYTF. V gene TRBV20-1 combines with J gene TRBJ1-2, with D unresolved. The germline V gene encodes CDR1 DFQATT and CDR2 SNEGSKA (reference sequence). The CDR3 contains 10 residues. V shed 3 bases and J shed 8 bases, with 7 bases lying between them.

This clonotype was counted once. The chain couples TRBV7-9 to TRBJ1-2; D might be TRBD1 (6 bases). Germline values: CDR1 SEHNR, CDR2 FQNEAQ (reference sequence). The CDR3 spans 14 residues. The ends were cut back, 7 bases at V and 8 bases at J, with 20 bases in the middle. The DNA for the CDR3 is TGTGCCAGCACACTCCTTTACAGGGTAGGGGGCTACACCTTC. Its translation: CASTLLYRVGGYTF.

This clonotype was seen a handful of times. This chain links TRBV20-1 with TRBJ1-4; no clear D. Trimming removed 3 bases from V and 8 bases from J, with 10 bases in between. The germline V gene encodes CDR1 DFQATT and CDR2 SNEGSKA (reference sequence). The CDR3 is made up of 12 amino acids. The CDR3 sequence is CSASLGKEKLFF. The CDR3, as DNA: TGCAGTGCTAGTTTGGGGAAAGAAAAACTGTTTTTT.

Remarks on this clonotype: A much larger clone is a single base away; this may be a read error. This chain links TRBV27 with TRBJ2-1, with TRBD1 matching 7 bases. Looked up from germline, CDR1 is MNHEY and CDR2 is SMNVEV (reference sequence). CDR3 size: 16 residues. The CDR3 nucleotides are TGTGCCAGCAGTTTAGCCCCAGGGACAGTAGACAAAGAGCAGTTCTTC. Its protein is CASSLAPGTVDKEQFF.

In the case of this clonotype: A much bigger clone sits one base away, suggesting this may be a read error. The J gene is TRBJ2-1, the V gene TRBV6-8; 11 bases are a match to TRBD2. CDR1 and CDR2 (germline): MNHGY, SAAAGT. This CDR3 is 14 amino acids long. Unmatched junction bases numbered 10, after V lost 10 bases and J lost 8 bases. CDR3 in amino acids: CAIRRLAGSHEQFF. Written as DNA, the CDR3 is TGTGCCATCCGAAGACTAGCGGGGAGCCATGAGCAGTTCTTC.

This clonotype has a single count. This rearrangement joins TRBV6-5 to TRBJ2-5; D remains unclear. The CDR3 has 11 amino acids. The germline V gene has CDR1 MNHEY and CDR2 SVGAGI. The germline V and J ends were trimmed by 8 bases and 4 bases, with 8 bases remaining between them. CDR3 DNA sequence: TGTGCCAGCGGAACGAGAGAGACCCAGTACTTC. Amino acid sequence: CASGTRETQYF.

The CDR3 DNA reads TGTGCCAGCAGTCCAGATGGACGGACTACTAACTATGGCTACACCTTC. Protein: CASSPDGRTTNYGYTF. J is TRBJ1-2 and V is TRBV2; D remains unclear. The CDR3 is made up of 16 amino acids. V was clipped by 5 bases and J by 0 bases, with 16 bases between them. CDR1 is SNHLY and CDR2 is FYNNEI in the germline V gene.

The chain uses TRBV7-3 and TRBJ2-1; TRBD2 matches 10 bases. The ends lost 7 bases at V and 4 bases at J; junction bases unmatched: 7. The germline CDR1 and CDR2 sequences are SGHTA and FQGTGA. The length of the CDR3 is 15 residues. Here the CDR3 DNA reads TGTGCCAGCACGGAAAGTAGCGGGGGGTACAATGAGCAGTTCTTC. Amino acid sequence: CASTESSGGYNEQFF.

This clonotype has at least ten counts. The J gene is TRBJ2-1, the V gene TRBV5-6, with 9 bases matching TRBD2. CDR1 and CDR2 from the germline V gene are SGHDT and YYEEEE. V lost 6 bases to trimming and J lost 4 bases; unmatched junction nucleotides: 8. The length of the CDR3 is 15 residues. The CDR3 nucleotides are TGTGCCAGCACCCCAACTAGCGGGTTATACAATGAGCAGTTCTTC. Translating gives CASTPTSGLYNEQFF.